This T cell receptor (beta chain) derives from a study of blood T cell repertoires in COVID-19. The table came from immunoSEQ multiplex PCR; TCRdb's copy has only in-frame clones and leaves some out. Of 100,000 to 150,000 clones in the sample, around 85% were seen once. Seattle's cohort entered during active infection and was followed longitudinally. This clone turned up a few times. The CDR3 is made up of 18 amino acids. After removal of 4 bases from V and 0 bases from J, the junction contained 14 bases not matched to a gene. Germline CDR1 is SGHDN and CDR2 is FVKESK. The sample was peripheral blood. The sequence derives from a woman of 80 years or more with COVID-19, enrolled during active disease. The chain joins TRBV14 to TRBJ1-2; 7 bases are shared with TRBD1. In nucleotides, the CDR3 is TGTGCCAGCAGCCCAAAACCAAGGGACAGTGGGACTAACTATGGCTACACCTTC. It codes for CASSPKPRDSGTNYGYTF.